These 15 T cell receptor beta chains originate from one sample sequenced in a study of Ad26.COV2.S vaccination and SARS-CoV-2 variants. Specified treatment: roughly 19 received Ad26.COV2.S at low or high dose, single or two shots; about 5 received placebo; per-sample allocation not given. Day 63 after the first vaccine or placebo injection was the time point for sampling. The table came from immunoSEQ multiplex PCR; TCRdb's copy has only in-frame clones and leaves some out. The table has about 680,000 clones, more than 80% seen once. Sequencing used peripheral blood, obtained in a trial of Ad26.COV2.S vaccine versus placebo. These receptors came from a person aged 18-65 years who received the Ad26.COV2.S COVID-19 vaccine or a placebo.

This CDR3 is CASSPNMASDTQYF. Written as DNA, the CDR3 is TGTGCCAGCAGCCCAAACATGGCGTCAGATACGCAGTATTTT. The chain couples TRBV5-4 to TRBJ2-3; no clear D. The CDR3 loop spans 14 amino acids. The germline CDR1 and CDR2 sequences are SGHNT and YYREEE (reference sequence). Trimming shortened V by 4 bases and J by 4 bases, and 13 bases separated the two germline ends.

J is TRBJ2-3 and V is TRBV25-1, with D unresolved. Per germline, CDR1 MGHDK and CDR2 SYGVNS. The CDR3 spans 14 residues. Trimming removed 0 bases at V and 1 base at J, with 5 bases between. This CDR3 reads CASSEYGGTDTQYF. The CDR3 DNA sequence: TGTGCCAGCAGTGAATACGGCGGCACAGATACGCAGTATTTT.

With respect to this clone: Distinct nucleotide sequences in the sample also encode this CDR3. This rearrangement joins TRBV20-1 to TRBJ2-7; the D gene is possibly TRBD2 (5 bases). Germline-derived CDR1 and CDR2 are DFQATT and SNEGSKA (reference sequence). The CDR3 has 11 amino acids. The V end lost 7 bases, the J end lost 4 bases, and 11 bases lay between the germline ends. The DNA of the CDR3 is TGCAGTGTCCGAAGGGAGTACGAGCAGTACTTC. It translates to CSVRREYEQYF.

The rearrangement links TRBV15 to TRBJ2-1; no definite D call. Germline CDR1 LNHNV, CDR2 YYDKDF (reference sequence). V lost 2 bases to trimming and J lost 4 bases, with 18 bases between them. CDR3 size: 17 residues. The CDR3: CATSRSRSPPNYNEQFF. Here the CDR3 DNA reads TGTGCCACCAGCAGAAGTAGGAGCCCTCCGAATTACAATGAGCAGTTCTTC.

The J gene is TRBJ1-1, the V gene TRBV6-5; D is unresolved. From germline, CDR1 is MNHEY and CDR2 SVGAGI. Between the trimmed V and J ends, which lost 6 bases and 4 bases, there was a span of 18 bases. This CDR3 has 15 amino acids. The CDR3 is CASRSQETVGTEAFF. DNA for the CDR3: TGTGCCAGCAGATCCCAGGAGACCGTCGGCACTGAAGCTTTCTTT.

The rearrangement joins TRBV29-1 to TRBJ2-5; D is possibly TRBD2 (5 bases). V was cut by 3 bases and J by 5 bases, with 13 bases left in between. The CDR3 loop spans 13 amino acids. Germline V gene data show CDR1 as SQVTM and CDR2 as ANQGSEA. The CDR3 sequence: CSVDRGVGETQYF. The CDR3 DNA sequence: TGCAGCGTTGATCGGGGAGTGGGGGAGACCCAGTACTTC.

CDR3 loop: CASSYGLYGPGDEQFF. The CDR3 DNA reads TGTGCCAGCAGTTACGGGTTATATGGACCGGGGGATGAGCAGTTCTTC. The chain is built from TRBV6-2 or TRBV6-3 and TRBJ2-1; D might be TRBD2 (6 bases). This CDR3 comprises 16 residues. V was trimmed by 2 bases and J by 8 bases, leaving 19 bases between them. Germline-derived CDR1 and CDR2 are MNHEY and SVGEGT.

This chain uses TRBV5-6 with TRBJ1-1; possible D gene TRBD1, 6 bases. The length of the CDR3 is 12 residues. Trimming took off 2 bases at V and 9 bases at J, with 11 bases between the two ends. Germline V gene sequence: CDR1 SGHDT, CDR2 YYEEEE. Written as DNA, the CDR3 is TGTGCCAGCAGCTTCGGGGGGACAAAAGCTTTCTTT. As protein: CASSFGGTKAFF.

This clone showed up just once. One junction end disagrees with the germline gene, perhaps due to a read error. The chain uses TRBV7-7 and TRBJ2-2; 9 nucleotides line up with TRBD2. Germline V CDR1 and CDR2: SSHAT, FNYEAQ (reference sequence). CDR3 length equals 17 residues. As DNA, the CDR3 is TGTGCTAGCAGCTCGTCTAGCGGGGCCAGATGGGTCGGGGAGCTGTTTTTT. The encoded protein is CASSSSSGARWVGELFF.

The V call is TRBV14, the J call TRBJ2-2; TRBD1 matches at 9 bases. This CDR3 is 15 amino acids long. CDR1 SGHDN and CDR2 FVKESK come from the germline V gene. Trimming cost V 4 bases and J 5 bases; bases outside gene matches: 5. The CDR3 nucleotides are TGTGCCAGCAGCCCGGGACAGGGAGTTACCGGGGAGCTGTTTTTT. This translates into CASSPGQGVTGELFF. Filled out from reference TRBV14 and TRBJ2-2, the complete variable domain reads EAGVTQFPSHSVIEKGQTVTLRCDPISGHDNLYWYRRVMGKEIKFLLHFVKESKQDESGMPNNRFLAERTGGTYSTLKVQPAELEDSGVYFCASSPGQGVTGELFFGEGSRLTVL.

This clone was detected only a few times. V and J are TRBV6-2 or TRBV6-3 and TRBJ1-1, with D possibly being TRBD1 (5 bases). Trimming took off 0 bases at V and 5 bases at J, with 10 bases between the two ends. Germline loops: CDR1 MNHEY, CDR2 SVGEGT. The CDR3 covers 14 residues. The CDR3 is CASSYSAGRTEAFF. DNA for the CDR3: TGTGCCAGCAGTTACTCGGCAGGGCGGACTGAAGCTTTCTTT.

This clone has only a few counts. The chain joins TRBV5-6 to TRBJ1-2; a possible D gene is TRBD1 (6 bases). Germline-derived CDR1 and CDR2 are SGHDT and YYEEEE. The length of the CDR3 is 12 residues. V lost 3 bases and J lost 6, with 9 bases in between. CDR3 sequence: CASSWTVHGYTF. CDR3 bases: TGTGCCAGCAGCTGGACAGTCCATGGCTACACCTTC. The entire variable domain, with the rest obtained from reference TRBV5-6 and TRBJ1-2, is as follows: DAGVTQSPTHLIKTRGQQVTLRCSPKSGHDTVSWYQQALGQGPQFIFQYYEEEERQRGNFPDRFSGHQFPNYSSELNVNALLLGDSALYLCASSWTVHGYTFGSGTRLTVV.

For the CDR3, the DNA is TGTGCCAGCAGTGGTCGGGGGGCCCAGTACTTC. Its translation: CASSGRGAQYF. The chain uses TRBV12-3 or TRBV12-4 and TRBJ2-5; TRBD2 matches at 7 bases. This CDR3 is built from 11 residues. The trim removed 5 bases at V and 9 bases at J, leaving 3 bases unmatched.

This chain connects TRBV5-6 to TRBJ2-2; D remains ambiguous. Germline-derived CDR1 and CDR2 are SGHDT and YYEEEE. V was clipped by 4 bases and J by 0 bases, with 7 bases between them. This CDR3 comprises 14 residues. The CDR3: CASSIGPNTGELFF. In nucleotides, the CDR3 is TGTGCCAGCAGCATCGGACCGAACACCGGGGAGCTGTTTTTT.

This clone was observed a few times. The chain joins TRBV18 to TRBJ2-1, with 10 bases aligning to TRBD2. The CDR3 covers 15 residues. From germline, CDR1 is KGHSH and CDR2 LQKENI. The V and J ends lost 3 bases and 5 bases, in that order; junction bases with no gene match: 4. The CDR3 DNA is TGTGCCAGCTCACCTGGACTAGCGGTCAACAATGAGCAGTTCTTC. Its translation is CASSPGLAVNNEQFF.